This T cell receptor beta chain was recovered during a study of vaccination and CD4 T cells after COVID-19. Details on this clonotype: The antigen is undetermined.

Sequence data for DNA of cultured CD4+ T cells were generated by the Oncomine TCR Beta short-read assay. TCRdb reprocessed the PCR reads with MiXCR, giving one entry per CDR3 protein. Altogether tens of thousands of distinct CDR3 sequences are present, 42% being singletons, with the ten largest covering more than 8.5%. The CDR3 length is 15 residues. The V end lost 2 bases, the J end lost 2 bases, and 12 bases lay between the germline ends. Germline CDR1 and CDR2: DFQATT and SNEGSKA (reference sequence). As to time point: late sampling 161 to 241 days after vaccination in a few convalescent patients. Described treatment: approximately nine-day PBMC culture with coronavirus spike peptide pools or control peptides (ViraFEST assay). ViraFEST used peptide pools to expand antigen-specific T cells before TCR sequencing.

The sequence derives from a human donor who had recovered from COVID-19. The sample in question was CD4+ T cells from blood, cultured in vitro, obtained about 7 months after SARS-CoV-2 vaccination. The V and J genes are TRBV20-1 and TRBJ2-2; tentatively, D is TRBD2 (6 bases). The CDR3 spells CSARSGDPNTGELFF. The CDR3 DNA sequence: TGCAGTGCTAGATCGGGAGACCCAAACACCGGGGAGCTGTTTTTT.